Below, 18 T cell receptor beta chains from the same sample are listed, as sequenced in a study of blood T cell repertoires in COVID-19 (dated by TCRdb to about 2020). The library came from the immunoSEQ multiplex PCR assay. TCRdb obtained this table from immuneACCESS and retained in-frame rearrangements with V and J assigned. These tables miss some clones; where compared with another copy, unresolved V genes account for less than half of the shortfall, and the remainder is unexplained. Counted in this sample were about 370,000 clones; approximately 89% of them appeared once. About 10% of the sample is in the top ten clones. Sequencing was carried out using peripheral blood. The receptors derive from a woman in her twenties or thirties with COVID-19, enrolled during active disease.

The V gene is TRBV7-2, the J gene TRBJ2-1; 8 positions agree with TRBD2. The CDR3 extends over 14 amino acids. V shed 3 bases and J 6 bases; nucleotides not matched to a gene: 4. CDR1 is SGHTA and CDR2 is FQGNSA in the germline V gene. CDR3 residues: CASSLGTRSNEQFF. The CDR3 nucleotides read TGTGCCAGCAGCTTGGGGACTAGGTCCAATGAGCAGTTCTTC.

This clone has just one count. The sample has other DNA sequences that encode this CDR3 too. The chain combines TRBV6-5 with TRBJ1-6; D gene unclear. In germline, CDR1 is MNHEY, CDR2 SVGAGI. The CDR3 loop spans 12 amino acids. V was clipped by 3 bases and J by 9 bases, with 6 bases between them. The CDR3 is CASSYRGSPLHF. CDR3 DNA sequence: TGTGCCAGCAGTTATCGGGGTTCACCCCTCCACTTT.

The chain has TRBV4-1 and TRBJ2-7; a weak D match, TRBD2 (5 bases). Trimming left V 0 bases short and J 2 bases short, with 11 bases between. CDR3 length equals 15 residues. Germline CDR1 and CDR2: MGHRA and YSYEKL. CDR3 sequence (DNA): TGCGCCAGCAGCCAAGATCGAGGGAGCACCTACGAGCAGTACTTC. Translated, it gives CASSQDRGSTYEQYF.

The chain has TRBV6-5 and TRBJ2-7; 9 positions match TRBD1. There are 15 residues in the CDR3. J gave up 0 bases and V 2 bases, and 2 bases lay outside the gene matches. Germline V gives CDR1 MNHEY, CDR2 SVGAGI. The CDR3 sequence: CASSYDRGSSYEQYF. The CDR3 DNA sequence: TGTGCCAGCAGTTACGACAGGGGGAGCTCCTACGAGCAGTACTTC.

J is TRBJ2-1 and V is TRBV11-1; possibly TRBD1 for D (5 bases). V was pared by 4 bases and J by 0 bases, with 13 bases between. This CDR3 region has 16 residues. Germline-derived CDR1 and CDR2 are SGHAT and FQDESV (reference sequence). The chain's CDR3 is CASSSGGTGSYNEQFF. The DNA of the CDR3 is TGTGCCAGCAGCTCGGGTGGCACAGGCTCCTACAATGAGCAGTTCTTC.

This chain joins TRBV6-4 and TRBJ2-3; D is unresolved. CDR1 MRHNA and CDR2 SNTAGT come from the germline V gene. Trimming stripped 0 bases from V and 2 bases from J, with 6 bases between. The CDR3 length is 14 residues. The chain's CDR3 is CASSDSLDTDTQYF. CDR3 nucleotides: TGTGCCAGCAGTGACTCGCTAGACACAGATACGCAGTATTTT.

A note on this clone: Relative to the germline gene, one junction end is altered; a read error may explain this. CDR3 residues: CASSVDQETQYF. The CDR3 DNA is TGTGCCAGCAGCGTAGACCAGGAGACCCAGTACTTC. This chain joins TRBV9 and TRBJ2-5; D not resolved. CDR1 is SGDLS, CDR2 YYNGEE, per germline. The CDR3 contains 12 residues.

Only a few counts were recorded for this clone. The chain carries TRBV7-2 and TRBJ2-1; 11 bases map to TRBD2. The trim removed 4 bases at V and 2 bases at J, leaving 4 bases unmatched. Germline-derived CDR1 and CDR2 are SGHTA and FQGNSA. This CDR3 region has 16 residues. CDR3 loop: CASSSRTSGPYNEQFF. DNA of the CDR3: TGTGCCAGCAGCTCCCGGACTAGCGGGCCCTACAATGAGCAGTTCTTC.

The gene calls are TRBV10-3 and TRBJ1-2, with 9 positions matching TRBD1. CDR1 is ENHRY and CDR2 is SYGVKD in the germline V gene. V was pared by 5 bases and J by 2 bases, with 12 bases of the junction left unmatched. This CDR3 spans 17 amino acids. CDR3: CAISREQGADVNYGYTF. CDR3 DNA: TGTGCCATCAGTAGGGAACAGGGGGCGGATGTCAACTATGGCTACACCTTC.

The rearrangement joins TRBV7-3 to TRBJ2-1; 11 bases align to TRBD2. V shed 5 bases and J 2 bases; nucleotides not matched to a gene: 2. This CDR3 has 15 amino acids. CDR1 is SGHTA, CDR2 FQGTGA, per germline. The CDR3 sequence is CASSPTSGAYNEQFF. The DNA for the CDR3 is TGTGCCAGCAGCCCGACTAGCGGGGCCTACAATGAGCAGTTCTTC. Filled out from reference TRBV7-3 and TRBJ2-1, the complete variable domain reads GAGVSQTPSNKVTEKGKYVELRCDPISGHTALYWYRQSLGQGPEFLIYFQGTGAADDSGLPNDRFFAVRPEGSVSTLKIQRTERGDSAVYLCASSPTSGAYNEQFFGPGTRLTVL.

The rearrangement joins TRBV4-2 to TRBJ1-2; no definite D call. The V gene's germline CDR1 is LGHNA and CDR2 YNFKEQ. The V end was cut by 3 bases, the J end by 2 bases, with 4 bases between. This CDR3 region has 12 residues. The CDR3 DNA is TGTGCCAGCAGCCACAGAAACTATGGCTACACCTTC. Amino acids: CASSHRNYGYTF.

This clone was detected only once. The chain joins TRBV6-5 to TRBJ2-2; maybe TRBD2 (7 bases). CDR3 length: 14 residues. The V gene lost 2 bases and the J gene lost 7 bases, with 11 bases spanning the gap. Germline V CDR1 and CDR2: MNHEY, SVGAGI. Here the CDR3 DNA reads TGTGCCAGCAGTTACGGGGAGGGGGTCGGGGAGCTGTTTTTT. Amino acids: CASSYGEGVGELFF.

This rearrangement joins TRBV28 to TRBJ1-2; perhaps TRBD1 as D (5 bases). The CDR3 runs 12 residues. Germline V lookup: CDR1 MDHEN, CDR2 SYDVKM. Trimming took off 7 bases at V and 6 bases at J, with 12 bases between the two ends. CDR3: CASTSMGHGYTF. The DNA for the CDR3 is TGTGCCAGCACCTCAATGGGGCATGGCTACACCTTC.

The V gene is TRBV5-6, the J gene TRBJ1-2, with TRBD1 as a possible D gene (6 bases). Trimming removed 7 bases from V and 0 bases from J, with 25 bases in between. The CDR3 totals 18 residues. CDR1 and CDR2 from the germline V gene are SGHDT and YYEEEE. The chain's CDR3 is CASRKRGSTTIANYGYTF. DNA of the CDR3: TGTGCCAGCCGCAAAAGGGGGAGTACAACAATAGCTAACTATGGCTACACCTTC.

This clone was seen a single time. This chain links TRBV7-9 with TRBJ1-4; TRBD1 might be the D (6 bases). V lost 1 base and J lost 2, with 11 bases in between. CDR3 size: 16 residues. Germline loops: CDR1 SEHNR, CDR2 FQNEAQ (reference sequence). CDR3 sequence: CASSLGYRETNEKLFF. As DNA, the CDR3 is TGTGCCAGCAGCTTAGGGTACAGGGAGACTAATGAAAAACTGTTTTTT.

This clone is a singleton in its sample. The chain carries TRBV6-5 and TRBJ1-1; D unresolved. The CDR3 contains 13 residues. Trimming took 6 bases from V and 2 from J, leaving 10 bases between them. Per the germline V gene, CDR1 is MNHEY and CDR2 is SVGAGI. This chain's CDR3 is CASRANRNTEAFF. The CDR3 nucleotides are TGTGCCAGCAGGGCTAACAGAAACACTGAAGCTTTCTTT.

This chain uses TRBV6-6 with TRBJ2-7, with TRBD2 matching over 10 bases. Germline CDR1 reads MNHNY; CDR2 reads SVGAGI (reference sequence). The CDR3 extends over 13 amino acids. The CDR3 here is CAGGVAGGQEQYF. The CDR3 DNA reads TGTGCGGGGGGGGTAGCGGGAGGACAAGAGCAGTACTTC.

The rearrangement links TRBV6-2 or TRBV6-3 to TRBJ2-3; D gene unclear. CDR3 size: 14 residues. Deletions cut 2 bases from V and 0 bases from J, with 6 bases between. Germline CDR1 reads MNHEY; CDR2 reads SVGEGT. CDR3 sequence (DNA): TGTGCCAGCAGTTACACCTACAGCACAGATACGCAGTATTTT. This translates into CASSYTYSTDTQYF.